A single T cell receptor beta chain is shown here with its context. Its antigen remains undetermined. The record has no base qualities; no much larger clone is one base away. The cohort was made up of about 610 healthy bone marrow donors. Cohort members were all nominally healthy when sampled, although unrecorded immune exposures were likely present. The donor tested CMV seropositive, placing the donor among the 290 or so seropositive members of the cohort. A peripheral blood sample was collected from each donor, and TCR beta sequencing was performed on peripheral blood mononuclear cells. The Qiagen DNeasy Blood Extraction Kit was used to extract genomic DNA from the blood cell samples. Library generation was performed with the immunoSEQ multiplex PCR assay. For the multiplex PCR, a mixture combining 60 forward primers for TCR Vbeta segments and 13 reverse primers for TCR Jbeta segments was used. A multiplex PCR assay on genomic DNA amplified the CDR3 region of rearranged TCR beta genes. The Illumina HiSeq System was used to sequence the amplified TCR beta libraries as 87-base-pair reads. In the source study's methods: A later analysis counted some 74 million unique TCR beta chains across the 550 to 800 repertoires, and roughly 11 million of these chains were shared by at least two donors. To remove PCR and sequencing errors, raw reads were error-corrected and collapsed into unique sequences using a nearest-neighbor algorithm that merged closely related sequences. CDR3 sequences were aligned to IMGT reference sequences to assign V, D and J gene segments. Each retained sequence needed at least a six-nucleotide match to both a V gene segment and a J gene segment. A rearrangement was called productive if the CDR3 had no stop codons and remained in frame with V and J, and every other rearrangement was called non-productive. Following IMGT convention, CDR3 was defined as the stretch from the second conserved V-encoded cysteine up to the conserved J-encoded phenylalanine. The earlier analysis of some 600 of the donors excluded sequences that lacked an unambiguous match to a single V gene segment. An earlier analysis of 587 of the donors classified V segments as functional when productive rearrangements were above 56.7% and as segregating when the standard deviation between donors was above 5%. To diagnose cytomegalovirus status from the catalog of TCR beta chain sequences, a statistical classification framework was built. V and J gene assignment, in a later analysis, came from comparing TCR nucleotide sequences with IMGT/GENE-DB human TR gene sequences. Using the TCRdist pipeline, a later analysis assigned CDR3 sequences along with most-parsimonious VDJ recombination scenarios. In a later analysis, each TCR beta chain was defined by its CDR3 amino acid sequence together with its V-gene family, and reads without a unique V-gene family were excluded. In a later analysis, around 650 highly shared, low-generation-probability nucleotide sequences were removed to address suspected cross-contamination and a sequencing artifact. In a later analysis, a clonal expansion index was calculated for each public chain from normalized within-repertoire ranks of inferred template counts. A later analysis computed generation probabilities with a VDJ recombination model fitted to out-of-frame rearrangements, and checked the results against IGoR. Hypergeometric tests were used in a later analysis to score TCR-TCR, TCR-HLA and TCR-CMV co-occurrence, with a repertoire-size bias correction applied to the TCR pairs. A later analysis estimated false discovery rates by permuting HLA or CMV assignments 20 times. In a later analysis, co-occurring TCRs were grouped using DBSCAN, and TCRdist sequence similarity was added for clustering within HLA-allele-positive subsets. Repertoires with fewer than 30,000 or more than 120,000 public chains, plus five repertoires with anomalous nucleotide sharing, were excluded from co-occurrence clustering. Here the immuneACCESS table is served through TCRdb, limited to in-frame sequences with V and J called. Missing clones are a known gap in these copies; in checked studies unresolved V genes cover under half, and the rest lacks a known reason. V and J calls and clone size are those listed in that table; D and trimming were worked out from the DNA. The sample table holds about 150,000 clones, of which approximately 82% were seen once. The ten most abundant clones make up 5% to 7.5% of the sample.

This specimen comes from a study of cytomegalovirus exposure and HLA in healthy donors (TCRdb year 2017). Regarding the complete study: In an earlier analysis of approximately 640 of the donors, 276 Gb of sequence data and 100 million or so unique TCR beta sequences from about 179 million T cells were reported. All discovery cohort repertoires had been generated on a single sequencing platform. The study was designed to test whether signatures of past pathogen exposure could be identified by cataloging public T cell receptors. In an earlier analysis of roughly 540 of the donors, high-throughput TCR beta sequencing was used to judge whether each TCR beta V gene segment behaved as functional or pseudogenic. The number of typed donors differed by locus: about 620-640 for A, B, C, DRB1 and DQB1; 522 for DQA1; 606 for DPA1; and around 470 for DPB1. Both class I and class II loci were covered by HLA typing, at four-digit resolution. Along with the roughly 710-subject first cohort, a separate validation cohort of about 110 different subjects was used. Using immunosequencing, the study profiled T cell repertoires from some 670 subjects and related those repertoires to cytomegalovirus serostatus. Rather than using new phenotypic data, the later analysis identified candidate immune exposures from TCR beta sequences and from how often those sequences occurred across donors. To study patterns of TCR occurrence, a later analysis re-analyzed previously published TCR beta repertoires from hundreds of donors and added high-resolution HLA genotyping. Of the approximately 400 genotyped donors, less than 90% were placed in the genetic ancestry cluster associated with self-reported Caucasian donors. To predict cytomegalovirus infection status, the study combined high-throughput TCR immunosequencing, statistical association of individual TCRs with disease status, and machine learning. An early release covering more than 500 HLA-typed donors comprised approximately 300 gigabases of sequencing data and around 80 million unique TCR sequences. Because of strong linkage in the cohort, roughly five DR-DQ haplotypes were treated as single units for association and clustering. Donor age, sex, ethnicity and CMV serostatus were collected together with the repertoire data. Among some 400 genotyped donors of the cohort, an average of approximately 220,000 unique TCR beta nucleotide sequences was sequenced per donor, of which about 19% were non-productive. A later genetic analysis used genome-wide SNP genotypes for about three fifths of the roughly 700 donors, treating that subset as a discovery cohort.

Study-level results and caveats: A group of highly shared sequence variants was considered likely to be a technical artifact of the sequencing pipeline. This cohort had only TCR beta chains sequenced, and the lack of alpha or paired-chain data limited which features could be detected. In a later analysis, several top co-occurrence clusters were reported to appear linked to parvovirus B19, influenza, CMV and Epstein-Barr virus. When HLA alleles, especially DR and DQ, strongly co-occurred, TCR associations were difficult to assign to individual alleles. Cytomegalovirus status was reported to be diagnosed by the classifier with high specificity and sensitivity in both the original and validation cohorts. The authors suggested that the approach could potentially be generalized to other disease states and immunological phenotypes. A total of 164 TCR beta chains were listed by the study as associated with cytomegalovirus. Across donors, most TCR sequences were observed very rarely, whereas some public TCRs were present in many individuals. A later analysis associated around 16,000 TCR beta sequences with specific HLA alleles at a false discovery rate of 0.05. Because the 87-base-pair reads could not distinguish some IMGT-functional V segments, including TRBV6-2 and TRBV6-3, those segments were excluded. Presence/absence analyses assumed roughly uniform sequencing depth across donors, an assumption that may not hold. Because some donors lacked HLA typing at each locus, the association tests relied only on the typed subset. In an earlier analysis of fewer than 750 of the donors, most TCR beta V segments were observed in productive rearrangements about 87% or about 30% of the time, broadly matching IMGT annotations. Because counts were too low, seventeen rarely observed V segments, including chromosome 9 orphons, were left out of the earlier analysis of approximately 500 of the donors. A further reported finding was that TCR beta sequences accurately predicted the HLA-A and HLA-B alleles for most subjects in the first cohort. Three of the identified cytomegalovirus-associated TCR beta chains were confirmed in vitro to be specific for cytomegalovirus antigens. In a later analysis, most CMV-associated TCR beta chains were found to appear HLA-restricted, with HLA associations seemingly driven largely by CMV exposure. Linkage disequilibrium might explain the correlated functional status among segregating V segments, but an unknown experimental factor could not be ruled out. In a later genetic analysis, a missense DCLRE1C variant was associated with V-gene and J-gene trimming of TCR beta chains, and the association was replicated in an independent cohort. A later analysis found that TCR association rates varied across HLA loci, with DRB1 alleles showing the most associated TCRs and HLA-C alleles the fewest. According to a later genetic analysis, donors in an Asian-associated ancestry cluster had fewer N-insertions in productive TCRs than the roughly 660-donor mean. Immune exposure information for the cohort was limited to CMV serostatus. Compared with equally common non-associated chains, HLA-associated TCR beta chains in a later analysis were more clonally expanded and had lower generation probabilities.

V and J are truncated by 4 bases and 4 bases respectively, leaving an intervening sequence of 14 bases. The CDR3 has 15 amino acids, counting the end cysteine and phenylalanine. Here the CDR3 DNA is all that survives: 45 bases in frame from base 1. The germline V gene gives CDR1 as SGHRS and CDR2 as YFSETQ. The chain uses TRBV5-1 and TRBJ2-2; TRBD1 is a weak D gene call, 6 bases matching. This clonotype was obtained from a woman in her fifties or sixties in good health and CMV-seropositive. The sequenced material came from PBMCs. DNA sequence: TGCGCCAGCAGCCCGGAGGTACAGGGCACCGGGGAGCTGTTTTTT. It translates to CASSPEVQGTGELFF.